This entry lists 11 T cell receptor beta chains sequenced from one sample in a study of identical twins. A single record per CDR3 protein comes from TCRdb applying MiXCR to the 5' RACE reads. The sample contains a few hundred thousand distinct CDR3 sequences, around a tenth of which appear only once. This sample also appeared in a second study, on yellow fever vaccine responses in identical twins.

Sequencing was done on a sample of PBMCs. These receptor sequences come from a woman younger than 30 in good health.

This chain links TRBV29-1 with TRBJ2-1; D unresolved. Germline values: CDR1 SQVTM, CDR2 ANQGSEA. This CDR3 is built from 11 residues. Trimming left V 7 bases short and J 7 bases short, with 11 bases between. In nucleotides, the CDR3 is TGCAGCGCCCAGGAAGCTAATGAGCAGTTCTTC. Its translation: CSAQEANEQFF.

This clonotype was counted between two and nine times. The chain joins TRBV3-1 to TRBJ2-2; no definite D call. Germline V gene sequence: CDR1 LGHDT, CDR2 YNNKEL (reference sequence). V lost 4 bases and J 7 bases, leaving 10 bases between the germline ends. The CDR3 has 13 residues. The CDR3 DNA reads TGTGCCAGCAGCCCCAACCAGCTCGGGGAGCTGTTTTTT. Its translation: CASSPNQLGELFF.

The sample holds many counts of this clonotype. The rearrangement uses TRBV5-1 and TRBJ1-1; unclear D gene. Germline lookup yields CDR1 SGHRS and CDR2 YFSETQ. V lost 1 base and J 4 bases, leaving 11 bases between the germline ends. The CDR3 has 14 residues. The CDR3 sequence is CASSLTPRTTEAFF. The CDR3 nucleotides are TGCGCCAGCAGCTTGACACCCCGGACCACTGAAGCTTTCTTT.

CDR3 sequence (DNA): TGTGCCAGCAGTTCCGGGGACAGGAGCACTGAAGCTTTCTTT. Residues: CASSSGDRSTEAFF. This chain connects TRBV12-3 or TRBV12-4 to TRBJ1-1, with 8 nucleotides matching TRBD1. Losses at the gene ends were 4 bases for V and 4 bases for J; bases not matched to a gene: 5. CDR3 length: 14 amino acids.

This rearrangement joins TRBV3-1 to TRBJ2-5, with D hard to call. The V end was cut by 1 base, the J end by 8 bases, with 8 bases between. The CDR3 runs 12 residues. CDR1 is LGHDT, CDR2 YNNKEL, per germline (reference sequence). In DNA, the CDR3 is TGTGCCAGCAGCCAAGGTCCACCCACCCAGTACTTC. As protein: CASSQGPPTQYF.

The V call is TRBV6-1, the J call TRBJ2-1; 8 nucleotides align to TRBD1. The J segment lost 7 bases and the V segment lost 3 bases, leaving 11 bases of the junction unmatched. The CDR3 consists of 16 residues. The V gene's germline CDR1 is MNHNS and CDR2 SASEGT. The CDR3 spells CASSEERGQGRNEQFF. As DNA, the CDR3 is TGTGCCAGCAGTGAGGAAAGAGGACAGGGTCGGAATGAGCAGTTCTTC.

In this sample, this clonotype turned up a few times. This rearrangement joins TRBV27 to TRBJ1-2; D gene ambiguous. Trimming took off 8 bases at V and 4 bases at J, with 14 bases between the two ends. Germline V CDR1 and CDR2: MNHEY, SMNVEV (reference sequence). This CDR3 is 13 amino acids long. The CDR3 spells CASVPVSPYGYTF. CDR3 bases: TGTGCCAGCGTTCCCGTCAGCCCCTATGGCTACACCTTC.

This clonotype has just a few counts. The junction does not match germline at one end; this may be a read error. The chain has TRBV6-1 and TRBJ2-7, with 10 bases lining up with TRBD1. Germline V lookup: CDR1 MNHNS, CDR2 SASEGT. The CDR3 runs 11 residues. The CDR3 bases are TGTGCCAGCAGTTTCTTGGACAGGGGGGCTTTC. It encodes CASSFLDRGAF.

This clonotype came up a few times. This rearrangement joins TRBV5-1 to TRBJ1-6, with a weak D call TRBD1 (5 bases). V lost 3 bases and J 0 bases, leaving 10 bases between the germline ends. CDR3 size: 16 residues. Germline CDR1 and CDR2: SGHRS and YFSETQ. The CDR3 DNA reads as TGCGCCAGCAGCTCGGGGGGAAGCTCCTATAATTCACCCCTCCACTTT. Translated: CASSSGGSSYNSPLHF. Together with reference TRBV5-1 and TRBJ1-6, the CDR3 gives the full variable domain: KAGVTQTPRYLIKTRGQQVTLSCSPISGHRSVSWYQQTPGQGLQFLFEYFSETQRNKGNFPGRFSGRQFSNSRSEMNVSTLELGDSALYLCASSSGGSSYNSPLHFGNGTRLTVT.

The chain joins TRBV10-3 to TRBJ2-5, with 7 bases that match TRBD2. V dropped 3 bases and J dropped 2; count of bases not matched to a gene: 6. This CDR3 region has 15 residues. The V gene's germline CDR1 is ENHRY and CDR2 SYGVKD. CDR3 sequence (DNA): TGTGCCATCAGTGATCAGCGGGGTGATCAAGAGACCCAGTACTTC. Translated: CAISDQRGDQETQYF.

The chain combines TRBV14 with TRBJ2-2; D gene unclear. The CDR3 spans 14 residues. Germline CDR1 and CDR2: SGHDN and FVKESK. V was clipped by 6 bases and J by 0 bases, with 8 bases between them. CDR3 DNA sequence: TGTGCCAGCAGAACGGTGGCGAACACCGGGGAGCTGTTTTTT. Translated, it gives CASRTVANTGELFF.